Listed below are T cell receptor beta chains from one sample, sequenced in a study of blood T cell repertoires in COVID-19. Profiling relied on immunoSEQ multiplex PCR, and the TCRdb table lists in-frame clones only, not all of them. Here the sample spans over 150,000 clones, roughly 90% being singletons. What was sequenced was PBMCs or T cells enriched from blood (not recorded which). The receptors were sampled from a woman aged 45 to 65 who had recovered from COVID-19. Each CDR3 is given with its conserved first and last residue. A D gene is named only where the DNA matches it firmly. Where a row states a size, it is once, few, many or the class of an expanded clone; other rows omit it.

d_call,v_call,j_call,clone_size,cdr3_nt,cdr3_aa
TRBD2,TRBV19,TRBJ2-5,.,TGTGCCAGTACTCCCTCCGCGGGAGTTGGGGAGACCCAGTACTTC,CASTPSAGVGETQYF
.,TRBV9,TRBJ2-1,.,TGTGCCAGCAGCGCCAACCCCGGACTATCCAATGAGCAGTTCTTC,CASSANPGLSNEQFF
.,TRBV27,TRBJ1-4,.,TGTGCCAGCAGTGCGGACATTACTAATGAAAAACTGTTTTTT,CASSADITNEKLFF
TRBD2,TRBV24-1,TRBJ2-1,.,TGTGCCACCACCGGCCACCTAGCGGACGGGGACAATGAGCAGTTCTTC,CATTGHLADGDNEQFF
.,TRBV13,TRBJ1-1,.,TGTGCCAGCAGCTTACTAAACCAGGGTTCGGTAGCTTTCTTT,CASSLLNQGSVAFF
.,TRBV4-3,TRBJ2-1,.,TGCGCCAGCAGCCAAGATAGGGCAGGGTCGAAGTTCTTC,CASSQDRAGSKFF
TRBD2,TRBV28,TRBJ2-7,.,TGTGCCAGCAGTTCCTTAGCGGGAGGTCTCTACGAGCAGTACTTC,CASSSLAGGLYEQYF
TRBD2,TRBV6-5,TRBJ2-3,.,TGTGCCAGCAGTTACATGACTAGCGGGATTAATACGCAGTATTTT,CASSYMTSGINTQYF
TRBD1,TRBV19,TRBJ1-1,.,TGTGCCAGTAGTCTCACGAGCCAGACAGGGGGCTATCTTACTGAAGCTTTCTTT,CASSLTSQTGGYLTEAFF
TRBD1,TRBV30,TRBJ1-1,.,TGTGCCTGGAGGACAGGGCCGAACACTGAAGCTTTCTTT,CAWRTGPNTEAFF
TRBD1,TRBV6-2/TRBV6-3,TRBJ1-5,.,TGTGCCAGCAGCCCCGGACAGGGGAGGATTCAGCCCCAGCATTTT,CASSPGQGRIQPQHF
.,TRBV29-1,TRBJ2-5,.,TGCAGCGTTAAATTTTCAGGACTCGAAGAGACCCAGTACTTC,CSVKFSGLEETQYF
TRBD1,TRBV7-2,TRBJ1-5,.,TGTGCCAGCAGCGACAGGGTGAAGCAGCCCCAGCATTTT,CASSDRVKQPQHF
.,TRBV6-6,TRBJ1-5,.,TGTGCCAGCAGTTACGGGGCAGATCAGCCCCAGCATTTT,CASSYGADQPQHF
.,TRBV7-9,TRBJ1-1,.,TGTGCCAGCAGCTCGCAGGAACCTAACACTGAAGCTTTCTTT,CASSSQEPNTEAFF
TRBD1,TRBV3-1/TRBV3-2,TRBJ1-1,.,TGTGCCAGCAGCGTAAGACAGGGACCCCCTTTTGAAGCTTTCTTT,CASSVRQGPPFEAFF
TRBD1,TRBV2,TRBJ1-4,.,TGTGCCAGCAGAGCAACCGGGACAGGGGGTGAAAAACTGTTTTTT,CASRATGTGGEKLFF
.,TRBV30,TRBJ2-2,.,TGTGCCTTAGACTACCCGGGCACCGGGGAGCTGTTTTTT,CALDYPGTGELFF
.,TRBV18,TRBJ2-7,.,TGTGCCAGCTCGCCACCCTCGGGCTACGAGCAGTACTTC,CASSPPSGYEQYF
TRBD1,TRBV28,TRBJ1-1,.,TGTGCCAGCAGTTTAGGGGACAGGGAGGGCACTGAAGCTTTCTTT,CASSLGDREGTEAFF
TRBD2,TRBV7-8,TRBJ2-2,.,TGTGCCAGCAGCTTACTTGGGGGAGGGGAAAGGACCGGGGAGCTGTTTTTT,CASSLLGGGERTGELFF
TRBD1,TRBV19,TRBJ2-5,once,TGTGCCAGTCGGGACAGGGCGAAAGAGACCCAGTACTTC,CASRDRAKETQYF
TRBD2,TRBV13,TRBJ2-7,.,TGTGCCAGCACCATCAGCAGGGGACTAGCGGACTACGAGCAGTACTTC,CASTISRGLADYEQYF
TRBD2,TRBV30,TRBJ2-1,.,TGTGCCTGGAGTACCGGGACTAGCGGCAATGAGCAGTTCTTC,CAWSTGTSGNEQFF
.,TRBV6-5,TRBJ1-3,.,TGTGCCAGCAGTTACCGGGGGTTGAGGGGAAACACCATATATTTT,CASSYRGLRGNTIYF
.,TRBV3-1/TRBV3-2,TRBJ1-5,.,TGTGCCAGCAGCCAAGGTTTGGAGATAAATCAGCCCCAGCATTTT,CASSQGLEINQPQHF
TRBD1,TRBV2,TRBJ2-7,.,TGTGCCAGCAGCGTTTTCGGGACAGCTTCCGAGCAGTACTTC,CASSVFGTASEQYF
.,TRBV24-1,TRBJ1-2,.,TGTGCCACCAGTGACCCCGGTGTCCCGACGGGTGGCTACACCTTC,CATSDPGVPTGGYTF
TRBD1,TRBV7-8,TRBJ1-6,.,TGTGCCAGCAGCTTAGCAGGGGGCGAGTCACCCCTCCACTTT,CASSLAGGESPLHF
TRBD1,TRBV12-3/TRBV12-4,TRBJ1-6,.,TGTGCTGTCCGGGACAGCAATTCACCCCTCCACTTT,CAVRDSNSPLHF
TRBD2,TRBV28,TRBJ2-7,once,TGTGCCACCGGTGGGGGGGGGACTCTCTACGAGCAGTACTTC,CATGGGGTLYEQYF
.,TRBV6-1,TRBJ2-3,.,TGTGCCAGCAGGTCTGGGCCAAGCACAGATACGCAGTATTTT,CASRSGPSTDTQYF
TRBD1,TRBV9,TRBJ1-1,.,TGTGCCAGCAGCCCCCCCCAGGGGGTACGGAACACTGAAGCTTTCTTT,CASSPPQGVRNTEAFF
TRBD1,TRBV19,TRBJ1-1,.,TGTGCCAGTAGTCGACGGACAGGGATGGCGAACACTGAAGCTTTCTTT,CASSRRTGMANTEAFF
TRBD1,TRBV27,TRBJ2-1,.,TGTGCCAGCAGTTTAAAACAGGGGGCGCGTTATGAGCAGTTCTTC,CASSLKQGARYEQFF
.,TRBV27,TRBJ2-2,.,TGTGCCAGCTTAAGATCAGGTGGCACCGGGGAGCTGTTTTTT,CASLRSGGTGELFF
TRBD1,TRBV5-1,TRBJ1-1,.,TGCGCCAGCAGCTCAACCGGGACAGGACGGAAGAACACTGAAGCTTTCTTT,CASSSTGTGRKNTEAFF
.,TRBV19,TRBJ2-2,.,TGTGCCAGTTCGAAGGGGCAGGGCGAGAACACCGGGGAGCTGTTTTTT,CASSKGQGENTGELFF
TRBD2,TRBV29-1,TRBJ2-7,once,TGCAACCTAGTTCGACTAGCGGGAGTATCCCCAGGCTACGAGCAGTACTTC,CNLVRLAGVSPGYEQYF
TRBD1,TRBV6-5,TRBJ2-7,.,TGTGCCAGCAGTTACTCGGGCGCAGGGGGCGAGCAGTACTTC,CASSYSGAGGEQYF
TRBD1,TRBV5-1,TRBJ1-6,.,TGCGCCAGCAGCTACAGGGGAGAGAATTCACCCCTCCACTTT,CASSYRGENSPLHF
.,TRBV5-1,TRBJ1-1,.,TGCGCCAGCAGCTTGGGCGGCCTGGAAGCTTTCTTT,CASSLGGLEAFF
TRBD1,TRBV9,TRBJ1-2,few,TGTGCCAGCAGCGTACGAAGTGGCAGGGGGGATGGCTACACCTTC,CASSVRSGRGDGYTF
TRBD1,TRBV12-3/TRBV12-4,TRBJ2-7,.,TGTGCCAGCAGCTCGGACAGGGCCTACGAGCAGTACTTC,CASSSDRAYEQYF
TRBD1,TRBV29-1,TRBJ1-1,.,TGCAGCGTTGCAGGACAGGGGAACACTGAAGCTTTCTTT,CSVAGQGNTEAFF
.,TRBV30,TRBJ2-6,.,TGTGCCTGGTCGGGATCTCTGGGGGCCAACGTCCTGACTTTC,CAWSGSLGANVLTF
.,TRBV28,TRBJ2-2,once,TGTGCCAGCAGTTTAAGCGGACAGTACACCGGGGAGCTGTTTTTT,CASSLSGQYTGELFF